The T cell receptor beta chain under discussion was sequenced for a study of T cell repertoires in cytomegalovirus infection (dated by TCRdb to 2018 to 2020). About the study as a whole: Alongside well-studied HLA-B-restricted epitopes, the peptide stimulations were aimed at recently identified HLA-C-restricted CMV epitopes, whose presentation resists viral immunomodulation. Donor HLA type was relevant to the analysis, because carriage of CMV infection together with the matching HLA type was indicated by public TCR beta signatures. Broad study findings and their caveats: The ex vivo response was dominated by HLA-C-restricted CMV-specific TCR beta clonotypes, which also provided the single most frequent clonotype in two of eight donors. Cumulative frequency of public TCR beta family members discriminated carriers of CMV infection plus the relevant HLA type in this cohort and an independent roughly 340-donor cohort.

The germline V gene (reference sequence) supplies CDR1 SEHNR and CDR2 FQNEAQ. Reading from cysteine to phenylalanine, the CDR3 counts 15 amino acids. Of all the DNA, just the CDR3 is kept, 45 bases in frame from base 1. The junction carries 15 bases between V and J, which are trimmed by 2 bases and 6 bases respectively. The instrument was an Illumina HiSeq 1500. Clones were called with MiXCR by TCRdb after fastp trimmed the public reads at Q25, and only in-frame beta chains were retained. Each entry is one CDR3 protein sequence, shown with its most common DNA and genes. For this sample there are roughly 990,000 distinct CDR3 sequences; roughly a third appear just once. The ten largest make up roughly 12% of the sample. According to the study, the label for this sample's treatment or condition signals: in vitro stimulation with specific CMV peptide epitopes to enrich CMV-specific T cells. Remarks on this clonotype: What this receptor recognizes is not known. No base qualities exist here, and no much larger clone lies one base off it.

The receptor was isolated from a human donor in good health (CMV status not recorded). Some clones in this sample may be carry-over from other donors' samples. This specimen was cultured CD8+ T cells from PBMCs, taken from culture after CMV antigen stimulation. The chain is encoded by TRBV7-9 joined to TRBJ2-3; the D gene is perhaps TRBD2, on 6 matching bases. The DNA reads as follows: TGTGCCAGCAGCTTACTGGGCCGGGAGATGGATACGCAGTATTTT. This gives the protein CASSLLGREMDTQYF. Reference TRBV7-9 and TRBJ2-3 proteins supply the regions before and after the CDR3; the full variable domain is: DTGVSQNPRHKITKRGQNVTFRCDPISEHNRLYWYRQTLGQGPEFLTYFQNEAQLEKSRLLSDRFSAERPKGSFSTLEIQRTEQGDSAMYLCASSLLGREMDTQYFGPGTRLTVL.